Following are 19 T cell receptor beta chains from one sample sequenced in a study of T cells in localized non-small cell lung cancer. Clones were sequenced by immunoSEQ multiplex PCR, and TCRdb holds only the in-frame ones, with some missing. The table has about 83,000 clones, approximately 80% seen once. This material consisted of peripheral blood, taken before any cancer treatment. The receptors were sampled from a female donor older than 55 with stage I lung adenocarcinoma.

This chain connects TRBV29-1 to TRBJ1-4; D unclear. CDR1 is SQVTM and CDR2 is ANQGSEA in the germline V gene. The germline V and J ends were trimmed by 2 bases and 4 bases, with 11 bases remaining between them. The CDR3 has 14 residues. CDR3 nucleotide sequence: TGCAGCGTTGAACTCCCACCCTATAATGAAAAACTGTTTTTT. Amino acids: CSVELPPYNEKLFF.

The V call is TRBV2, the J call TRBJ1-1; 9 bases map to TRBD1. The CDR3 loop spans 15 amino acids. V shed 11 bases, J shed 4 bases, and the junction held 14 bases outside the gene matches. The germline V gene has CDR1 SNHLY and CDR2 FYNNEI. CDR3 nucleotide sequence: TGTGCCCGAGGACAGGGGAGTGTAGTTGGCACTGAAGCTTTCTTT. Amino acids: CARGQGSVVGTEAFF.

This chain joins TRBV5-1 and TRBJ1-5; TRBD1 aligns across 8 bases. Germline-derived CDR1 and CDR2 are SGHRS and YFSETQ. The CDR3 has 16 residues. J lost 2 bases, V lost 0 bases, and 4 bases had no gene match. The CDR3 DNA sequence: TGCGCCAGCAGCTTGGGCCTACAGGGGGGCAATCAGCCCCAGCATTTT. Amino acids: CASSLGLQGGNQPQHF.

The V call is TRBV30, the J call TRBJ1-2; D unresolved. The CDR3 is 13 amino acids. V lost 2 bases and J lost 7, with 14 bases in between. CDR1 and CDR2 from the germline V gene are GTSNPN and SVGIG (reference sequence). This CDR3 is CAWSPNIAVGYTF. DNA for the CDR3: TGTGCCTGGAGTCCCAATATCGCGGTTGGCTACACCTTC.

The rearrangement joins TRBV9 to TRBJ2-2; D gene ambiguous. The CDR3 runs 12 residues. V was clipped by 3 bases and J by 5 bases, with 5 bases between them. The germline V gene has CDR1 SGDLS and CDR2 YYNGEE. The CDR3 sequence: CASSAITGELFF. Written as DNA, the CDR3 is TGTGCCAGCAGCGCTATTACCGGGGAGCTGTTTTTT. The variable domain in full, completed from reference TRBV9 and TRBJ2-2, reads DSGVTQTPKHLITATGQRVTLRCSPRSGDLSVYWYQQSLDQGLQFLIQYYNGEERAKGNILERFSAQQFPDLHSELNLSSLELGDSALYFCASSAITGELFFGEGSRLTVL.

This clone has a handful of counts. V and J are TRBV28 and TRBJ1-1; no definite D call. Germline V gives CDR1 MDHEN, CDR2 SYDVKM. The CDR3 is 14 residues long. V was pared by 6 bases and J by 0 bases, with 11 bases between. DNA of the CDR3: TGTGCCAGCAGACAGAGAAGTCTGAACACTGAAGCTTTCTTT. This encodes CASRQRSLNTEAFF.

The chain is built from TRBV15 and TRBJ1-2; D remains unclear. Per the germline V gene, CDR1 is LNHNV and CDR2 is YYDKDF (reference sequence). The CDR3 runs 13 residues. The V and J ends lost 0 bases and 5 bases respectively, with 7 bases between them. The CDR3 sequence is CATSRETLYGYTF. CDR3 DNA sequence: TGTGCCACCAGCAGAGAAACCCTGTATGGCTACACCTTC.

The CDR3, as DNA: TGTGCCAGCAGCTTACTAGCCTTGGGGTACGAGCAGTACTTC. This encodes CASSLLALGYEQYF. The chain combines TRBV7-8 with TRBJ2-7; a possible D gene is TRBD2 (5 bases). There are 14 residues in the CDR3. Deletions cut 2 bases from V and 4 bases from J, with 12 bases between. The V gene's germline CDR1 is SGHVS and CDR2 FQNEAQ.

This clone has just a few counts. The rearrangement links TRBV5-6 to TRBJ2-1, with D tentatively TRBD2 (5 bases). The CDR3 totals 13 residues. Trimming left V 4 bases short and J 7 bases short, with 12 bases between. Germline V gene data show CDR1 as SGHDT and CDR2 as YYEEEE. CDR3 DNA: TGTGCCAGCAGCGGGCGAGGGCAGAATGAGCAGTTCTTC. This gives the protein CASSGRGQNEQFF.

This clone was detected ten times or more. V is TRBV28 and J is TRBJ1-2; D may be TRBD1 (5 bases). CDR1 is MDHEN and CDR2 is SYDVKM in the germline V gene. The CDR3 loop spans 14 amino acids. V lost 2 bases to trimming and J lost 3 bases, with 10 bases between them. The CDR3 region has the DNA TGTGCCAGCAGTTTACGGGGGATGGACTATGGCTACACCTTC. This translates into CASSLRGMDYGYTF.

This clone was found a few times. V and J are TRBV4-1 and TRBJ1-2; D might be TRBD1 (6 bases). Trimming removed 4 bases from V and 5 bases from J, with 17 bases in between. CDR3 length equals 15 residues. Per germline, CDR1 MGHRA and CDR2 YSYEKL. The CDR3 here is CASSRAPTGPYGYTF. The CDR3 DNA sequence: TGCGCCAGCAGCCGAGCACCGACAGGACCATATGGCTACACCTTC.

This clone appeared a few times. This sequence joins TRBV2 and TRBJ2-7; 10 bases are a match to TRBD2. The CDR3 runs 16 residues. V lost 3 bases to trimming and J lost 3 bases; unmatched junction nucleotides: 8. CDR1 and CDR2 from the germline V gene are SNHLY and FYNNEI. CDR3 in amino acids: CASSEASGGFIYEQYF. DNA of the CDR3: TGTGCCAGCAGTGAGGCTAGCGGGGGCTTTATCTACGAGCAGTACTTC.

CDR3 bases: TGTGCCAGCAGACTTGGACAGGTTGTATGCCAGCCCCAGCATTTT. Residues: CASRLGQVVCQPQHF. The gene calls are TRBV14 and TRBJ1-5; 7 nucleotides match TRBD1. Germline V CDR1 and CDR2: SGHDN, FVKESK. The CDR3 sequence is 15 residues long. The trim removed 6 bases at V and 7 bases at J, leaving 12 bases unmatched.

V is TRBV5-8 and J is TRBJ2-7; 10 nucleotides agree with TRBD2. Unmatched junction bases numbered 6, after V lost 2 bases and J lost 7 bases. The CDR3 is 14 residues long. Per germline, CDR1 SGHTS and CDR2 YDEGEE. CDR3 nucleotides: TGTGCCAGCAGCTTAGCAGCGGGGGGGCTGGAGCAGTACTTC. As protein: CASSLAAGGLEQYF.

This clone was seen just once. The rearrangement links TRBV4-2 to TRBJ1-1, with D perhaps TRBD1 (6 bases). The CDR3 length is 15 residues. V lost 1 base to trimming and J lost 2 bases, with 11 bases between them. Per germline, CDR1 LGHNA and CDR2 YNFKEQ. CDR3 region: CASSQVRGINTEAFF. CDR3 bases: TGTGCCAGCAGCCAAGTAAGGGGGATTAACACTGAAGCTTTCTTT.

A single count supports this clone. The V and J genes are TRBV18 and TRBJ1-3; D uncertain. Looked up from germline, CDR1 is KGHSH and CDR2 is LQKENI. The CDR3 runs to 15 residues. V was trimmed by 6 bases and J by 1 base, leaving 13 bases between them. The CDR3 DNA sequence: TGTGCCAGCTCCCCCCCAACGGGATCTGGAAACACCATATATTTT. This translates into CASSPPTGSGNTIYF.

The chain combines TRBV9 with TRBJ1-5, with D uncertain. Germline loops: CDR1 SGDLS, CDR2 YYNGEE. The CDR3 length is 17 residues. Trimming pared 2 bases from V and 1 base from J, leaving 16 bases between. CDR3 residues: CASSVRAGRMSNQPQHF. The CDR3 bases are TGTGCCAGCAGCGTCCGGGCAGGCCGAATGAGCAATCAGCCCCAGCATTTT.

The chain combines TRBV19 with TRBJ2-7; 7 bases map to TRBD1. The V and J ends lost 1 base and 3 bases, in that order; junction bases with no gene match: 6. The CDR3 totals 15 residues. Per germline, CDR1 LNHDA and CDR2 SQIVND (reference sequence). The CDR3 nucleotides are TGTGCCAGTAGTATAGTGGGGACAGATCTCTACGAGCAGTACTTC. This gives the protein CASSIVGTDLYEQYF.

This clone showed up just a few times. The chain uses TRBV11-2 and TRBJ2-5, with D possibly TRBD1 on 6 matching bases. The CDR3 contains 14 residues. V lost 5 bases and J 4 bases, leaving 14 bases between the germline ends. Germline lookup yields CDR1 SGHAT and CDR2 FQNNGV. CDR3 residues: CASSLRTALETQYF. CDR3 DNA: TGTGCCAGCAGCCTTAGGACAGCCCTAGAGACCCAGTACTTC.